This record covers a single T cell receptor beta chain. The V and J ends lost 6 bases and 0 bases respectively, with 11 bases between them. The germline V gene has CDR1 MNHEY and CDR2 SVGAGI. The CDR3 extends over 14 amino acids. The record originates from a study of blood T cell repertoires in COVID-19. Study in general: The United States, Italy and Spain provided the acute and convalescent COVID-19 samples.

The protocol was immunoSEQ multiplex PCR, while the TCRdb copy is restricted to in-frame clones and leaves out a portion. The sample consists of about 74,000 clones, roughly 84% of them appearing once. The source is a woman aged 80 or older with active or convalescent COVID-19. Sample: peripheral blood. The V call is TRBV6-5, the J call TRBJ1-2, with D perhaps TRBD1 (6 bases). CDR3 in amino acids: CASREDSTNYGYTF. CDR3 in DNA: TGTGCCAGCAGGGAGGACAGCACTAACTATGGCTACACCTTC.